Below, 25 T cell receptor beta chains from the same sample are listed, as sequenced in a study of cytomegalovirus exposure and HLA in healthy donors. The study ran its PCR with 60 Vbeta and 13 Jbeta primers. The protocol was immunoSEQ multiplex PCR, while the TCRdb copy is restricted to in-frame clones and leaves out a portion. The sample carries 150,000 to 200,000 clones, 75% to 80% recorded once. The sequencing sample was made of PBMCs. The receptors were sampled from a man aged 45-65 years in good health and CMV-seropositive.

The chain carries TRBV4-2 and TRBJ1-6, with 8 bases lining up with TRBD1. CDR3 length: 19 residues. Losses at the gene ends were 1 base for V and 6 bases for J; bases not matched to a gene: 14. Germline CDR1 is LGHNA and CDR2 is YNFKEQ. Written as DNA, the CDR3 is TGTGCCAGCAGCCAAGCCAGGATGACAGGGGTCGGTTTTAATTCACCCCTCCACTTT. This gives the protein CASSQARMTGVGFNSPLHF.

The J gene is TRBJ1-4, the V gene TRBV28, with 8 bases that match TRBD1. The germline V gene encodes CDR1 MDHEN and CDR2 SYDVKM. V trimming: 3 bases; J trimming: 8 bases; junction bases outside the gene matches: 8. CDR3 length equals 15 residues. The CDR3 nucleotides read TGTGCCAGCAGTTTGGCTGCGACAGGGGACGAAAAACTGTTTTTT. This sequence encodes CASSLAATGDEKLFF.

The genes are TRBV15 and TRBJ2-1, with TRBD2 matching 7 bases. CDR1 is LNHNV, CDR2 YYDKDF, per germline (reference sequence). The CDR3 totals 18 residues. V dropped 6 bases and J dropped 0; count of bases not matched to a gene: 14. CDR3 protein: CATSDPRHGGSSYNEQFF. Here the CDR3 DNA reads TGTGCCACCAGTGACCCCCGACACGGGGGGAGCTCCTACAATGAGCAGTTCTTC.

The genes are TRBV7-9 and TRBJ2-3, with TRBD1 as a possible D gene (5 bases). V lost 5 bases and J lost 4, with 13 bases in between. Germline CDR1 is SEHNR and CDR2 is FQNEAQ (reference sequence). The CDR3 extends over 14 amino acids. The CDR3 DNA is TGTGCCAGCAGCGCGCCCCAGGGTCCAGATACGCAGTATTTT. Protein product: CASSAPQGPDTQYF.

The chain uses TRBV4-1 and TRBJ2-7; D is perhaps TRBD1 (5 bases). V lost 2 bases to trimming and J lost 4 bases, with 12 bases between them. Looked up from germline, CDR1 is MGHRA and CDR2 is YSYEKL. The CDR3 has 14 residues. Here the CDR3 reads CASSQWAGQYEQYF. The CDR3 coding sequence is TGCGCCAGCAGCCAATGGGCAGGGCAGTACGAGCAGTACTTC.

There are a few counts of this clone. Other DNA sequences within the sample encode an identical CDR3. The chain joins TRBV5-5 to TRBJ2-2, with D possibly matching TRBD2 (6 bases). Per germline, CDR1 SGHKS and CDR2 YYEKEE (reference sequence). The CDR3 is 14 amino acids. The ends were cut back, 2 bases at V and 5 bases at J, with 10 bases in the middle. In DNA, the CDR3 is TGTGCCAGCAGCTTCGGAGGAGGGACCGGGGAGCTGTTTTTT. Translated: CASSFGGGTGELFF.

The chain has TRBV7-3 and TRBJ2-5; D call uncertain. Trimming left V 2 bases short and J 4 bases short, with 8 bases between. The CDR3 totals 13 residues. Germline CDR1 and CDR2: SGHTA and FQGTGA. The CDR3 nucleotides are TGTGCCAGCAGCTTAGAGGTAGCAGAGACCCAGTACTTC. It yields the protein CASSLEVAETQYF.

Concerning this clone itself: The germline gene is not matched at one end of the junction; a read error may be the cause. This sequence joins TRBV11-2 and TRBJ1-6, with TRBD1 matching over 7 bases. CDR1 and CDR2 (germline): SGHAT, FQNNGV. CDR3 length: 15 residues. The CDR3: CASSLERQGNSPLHF. The CDR3, as DNA: TGTGCCAGCAGCCTAGAACGACAGGGTAATTCACCCCTCCACTTT.

This chain connects TRBV9 to TRBJ1-3, with TRBD1 identical over 7 bases. CDR1 is SGDLS and CDR2 is YYNGEE in the germline V gene. This CDR3 region has 17 residues. Germline trimming cut 0 bases from V and 0 bases from J; bases unmatched to any gene: 6. The CDR3 reads CASSVGAGQSSGNTIYF. CDR3 bases: TGTGCCAGCAGCGTAGGGGCGGGACAGAGCTCTGGAAACACCATATATTTT.

The chain couples TRBV16 to TRBJ1-1; D is perhaps TRBD1 (6 bases). CDR1 and CDR2 (germline): KGHSY, FQNENV. The CDR3 spans 15 residues. Between the trimmed V and J ends, which lost 0 bases and 3 bases, there was a span of 11 bases. The CDR3 region has the DNA TGTGCCAGCAGCCAATCACGGCAGGGGCACACTGAAGCTTTCTTT. It translates to CASSQSRQGHTEAFF.

This clone was detected a few times. The chain has TRBV19 and TRBJ1-2; D is possibly TRBD1 (6 bases). V was cut by 6 bases and J by 8 bases, with 13 bases left in between. CDR3 length: 12 residues. Looked up from germline, CDR1 is LNHDA and CDR2 is SQIVND (reference sequence). CDR3 protein: CASRTGSGGYTF. CDR3 nucleotide sequence: TGTGCCAGTAGAACAGGGAGTGGCGGCTACACCTTC.

This chain links TRBV6-5 with TRBJ1-4, with TRBD1 as a possible D gene (5 bases). The CDR3 loop spans 15 amino acids. The germline V gene has CDR1 MNHEY and CDR2 SVGAGI. Trimming cost V 4 bases and J 2 bases, with 11 bases left between them. The CDR3 loop reads CASSFTGGTNEKLFF. The DNA of the CDR3 is TGTGCCAGCAGTTTCACCGGGGGTACTAATGAAAAACTGTTTTTT.

The chain recombines TRBV6-6 with TRBJ2-5; 7 bases fit TRBD1. J lost 3 bases, V lost 6 bases, and 7 bases had no gene match. CDR1 is MNHNY, CDR2 SVGAGI, per germline (reference sequence). The CDR3 totals 14 residues. CDR3 region: CASRDTGQKETQYF. CDR3 nucleotide sequence: TGTGCCAGCAGGGACACGGGACAGAAAGAGACCCAGTACTTC.

The gene calls are TRBV7-2 and TRBJ1-4; TRBD1 aligns across 8 bases. The CDR3 length is 14 residues. Germline CDR1 and CDR2: SGHTA and FQGNSA. The junction had 3 bases not matched to a gene; V was cut back by 1 base and J by 8 bases. CDR3 DNA: TGTGCCAGCAGCTTAGACAGGGGGAGAGAAAAACTGTTTTTT. This translates into CASSLDRGREKLFF.

The count of this clone is one. V is TRBV5-1 and J is TRBJ2-3; 13 bases match TRBD2. From germline, CDR1 is SGHRS and CDR2 YFSETQ. V lost 7 bases to trimming and J lost 5 bases; unmatched junction nucleotides: 7. The CDR3 loop spans 15 amino acids. CDR3 residues: CASGLGTSGEDTQYF. The CDR3 coding sequence is TGCGCCAGCGGTCTGGGGACTAGCGGGGAAGATACGCAGTATTTT.

This CDR3 is CASSLLAGYNSPLHF. The CDR3 DNA reads TGTGCCAGCAGCTTGTTGGCAGGGTATAATTCACCCCTCCACTTT. J is TRBJ1-6 and V is TRBV5-5; possibly TRBD1 for D (5 bases). Germline-derived CDR1 and CDR2 are SGHKS and YYEKEE (reference sequence). The CDR3 spans 15 residues. V was pared by 1 base and J by 4 bases, with 9 bases between.

This chain links TRBV11-2 with TRBJ1-1; possible D gene TRBD1, 6 bases. V lost 5 bases, J lost 4 bases, and 11 bases lay in between. The CDR3 has 13 residues. CDR1 is SGHAT and CDR2 is FQNNGV in the germline V gene. CDR3 residues: CASSRSTGTEAFF. CDR3 nucleotides: TGTGCCAGCAGCCGGTCGACAGGCACTGAAGCTTTCTTT.

The CDR3 reads CASRPRTGVGNTIYF. The CDR3 DNA reads as TGTGCCAGCAGACCAAGGACAGGGGTAGGAAACACCATATATTTT. This sequence joins TRBV2 and TRBJ1-3, with 9 bases aligning to TRBD1. The CDR3 covers 15 residues. Germline CDR1 SNHLY, CDR2 FYNNEI. Germline trimming cut 6 bases from V and 4 bases from J; bases unmatched to any gene: 7.

The chain recombines TRBV27 with TRBJ2-5; D is possibly TRBD2 (6 bases). This CDR3 is built from 15 residues. Germline V gene sequence: CDR1 MNHEY, CDR2 SMNVEV (reference sequence). Trimming stripped 4 bases from V and 3 bases from J, with 15 bases between. The CDR3 is CASSSPGAGKETQYF. CDR3 in DNA: TGTGCCAGCAGTTCCCCTGGGGCGGGGAAAGAGACCCAGTACTTC.

The chain joins TRBV27 to TRBJ2-7; 7 bases align to TRBD1. Germline CDR1 is MNHEY and CDR2 is SMNVEV (reference sequence). Trimming cost V 6 bases and J 2 bases; bases outside gene matches: 7. The CDR3 covers 14 residues. CDR3 protein: CASSRQGRAYEQYF. DNA of the CDR3: TGTGCCAGCAGCCGACAGGGTAGGGCCTACGAGCAGTACTTC.

The rearrangement uses TRBV6-1 and TRBJ2-3; TRBD1 matches at 7 bases. CDR3 length: 15 residues. The germline CDR1 and CDR2 sequences are MNHNS and SASEGT. V lost 6 bases and J lost 0; bases outside the gene matches: 6. CDR3 sequence reads: CASSSPGQSTDTQYF. The CDR3 DNA sequence: TGTGCCAGCAGCTCGCCGGGACAGAGCACAGATACGCAGTATTTT.

The gene calls are TRBV7-2 and TRBJ2-1, with 8 bases matching TRBD2. The trim removed 5 bases at V and 1 base at J, leaving 7 bases unmatched. This CDR3 is built from 16 residues. Germline V gene data show CDR1 as SGHTA and CDR2 as FQGNSA. CDR3 region: CASSRRGGQSYNEQFF. CDR3 nucleotides: TGTGCCAGCAGCCGCCGGGGGGGCCAATCCTACAATGAGCAGTTCTTC.

This chain joins TRBV11-2 and TRBJ2-7; the match to TRBD2 covers 7 bases. J lost 3 bases, V lost 1 base, and 3 bases had no gene match. Germline-derived CDR1 and CDR2 are SGHAT and FQNNGV. The CDR3 is 14 residues long. The CDR3, as DNA: TGTGCCAGCAGCTTAGTTGGGGAGGGCTACGAGCAGTACGTC. Encoded protein: CASSLVGEGYEQYV.

The genes are TRBV9 and TRBJ2-3; D perhaps matches TRBD2 (6 bases). V was pared by 4 bases and J by 3 bases, with 15 bases between. CDR1 SGDLS and CDR2 YYNGEE come from the germline V gene. This CDR3 region has 15 residues. CDR3 DNA: TGTGCCAGCAGCCTCGGAGGGGTCAGGACAGATACGCAGTATTTT. Its translation: CASSLGGVRTDTQYF.

In DNA, the CDR3 is TGTGCCAGTAGTAGAAAACCCCACAGTCACCATTTGGAGCAGTACTTC. Residues: CASSRKPHSHHLEQYF. The rearrangement joins TRBV19 to TRBJ2-7; D gene ambiguous. The CDR3 extends over 16 amino acids. Trimming took off 4 bases at V and 7 bases at J, with 23 bases between the two ends. Germline CDR1 reads LNHDA; CDR2 reads SQIVND (reference sequence). Full variable domain (outside the CDR3, taken from reference TRBV19 and TRBJ2-7): DGGITQSPKYLFRKEGQNVTLSCEQNLNHDAMYWYRQDPGQGLRLIYYSQIVNDFQKGDIAEGYSVSREKKESFPLTVTSAQKNPTAFYLCASSRKPHSHHLEQYFGPGTRLTVT.